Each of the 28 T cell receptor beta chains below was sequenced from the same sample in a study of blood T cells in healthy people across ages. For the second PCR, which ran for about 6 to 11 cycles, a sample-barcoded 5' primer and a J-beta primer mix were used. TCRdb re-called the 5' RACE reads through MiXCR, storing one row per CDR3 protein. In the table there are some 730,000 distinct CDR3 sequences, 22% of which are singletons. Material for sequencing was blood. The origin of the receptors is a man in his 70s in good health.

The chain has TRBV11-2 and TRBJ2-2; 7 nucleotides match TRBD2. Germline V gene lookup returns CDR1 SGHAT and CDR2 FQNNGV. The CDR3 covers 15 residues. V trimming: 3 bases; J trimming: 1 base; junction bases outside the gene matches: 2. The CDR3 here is CASSFQRGNTGELFF. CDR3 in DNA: TGTGCCAGCAGCTTCCAGCGGGGGAACACCGGGGAGCTGTTTTTT.

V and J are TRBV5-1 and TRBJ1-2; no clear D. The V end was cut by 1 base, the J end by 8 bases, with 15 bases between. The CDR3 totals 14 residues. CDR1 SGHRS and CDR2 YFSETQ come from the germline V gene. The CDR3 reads CASSLKSELPGYTF. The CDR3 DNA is TGCGCCAGCAGCTTGAAGTCAGAGCTGCCGGGCTACACCTTC.

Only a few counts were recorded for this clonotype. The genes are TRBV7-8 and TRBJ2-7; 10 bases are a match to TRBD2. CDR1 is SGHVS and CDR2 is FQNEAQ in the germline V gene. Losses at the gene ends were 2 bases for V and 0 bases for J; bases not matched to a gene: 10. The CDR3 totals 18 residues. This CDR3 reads CASSLKLAGTDSSYEQYF. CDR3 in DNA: TGTGCCAGCAGCTTAAAACTAGCGGGGACCGATTCCTCCTACGAGCAGTACTTC. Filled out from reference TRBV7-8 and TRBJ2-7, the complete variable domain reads GAGVSQSPRYKVAKRGQDVALRCDPISGHVSLFWYQQALGQGPEFLTYFQNEAQLDKSGLPSDRFFAERPEGSVSTLKIQRTQQEDSAVYLCASSLKLAGTDSSYEQYFGPGTRLTVT.

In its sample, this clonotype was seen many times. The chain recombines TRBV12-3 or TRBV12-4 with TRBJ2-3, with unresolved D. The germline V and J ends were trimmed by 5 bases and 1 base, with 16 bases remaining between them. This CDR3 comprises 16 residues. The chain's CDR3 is CASSPRILSGTDTQYF. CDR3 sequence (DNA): TGTGCCAGCAGTCCTCGAATACTGTCCGGCACAGATACGCAGTATTTT.

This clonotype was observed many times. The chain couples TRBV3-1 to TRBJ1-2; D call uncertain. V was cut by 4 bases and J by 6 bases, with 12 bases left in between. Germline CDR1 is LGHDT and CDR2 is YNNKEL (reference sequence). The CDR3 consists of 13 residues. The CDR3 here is CASSRRTDDGYTF. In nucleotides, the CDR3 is TGTGCCAGCAGCCGGAGGACGGATGATGGCTACACCTTC. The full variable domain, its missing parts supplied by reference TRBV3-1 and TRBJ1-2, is DTAVSQTPKYLVTQMGNDKSIKCEQNLGHDTMYWYKQDSKKFLKIMFSYNNKELIINETVPNRFSPKSPDKAHLNLHINSLELGDSAVYFCASSRRTDDGYTFGSGTRLTVV.

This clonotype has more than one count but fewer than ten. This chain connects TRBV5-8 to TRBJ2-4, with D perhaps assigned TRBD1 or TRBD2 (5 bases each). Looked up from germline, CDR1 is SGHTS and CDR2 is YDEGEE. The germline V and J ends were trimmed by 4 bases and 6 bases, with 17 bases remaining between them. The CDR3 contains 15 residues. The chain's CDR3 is CASSTSGTMRNIQYF. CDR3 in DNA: TGTGCCAGCAGCACCTCTGGGACGATGAGAAACATTCAGTACTTC.

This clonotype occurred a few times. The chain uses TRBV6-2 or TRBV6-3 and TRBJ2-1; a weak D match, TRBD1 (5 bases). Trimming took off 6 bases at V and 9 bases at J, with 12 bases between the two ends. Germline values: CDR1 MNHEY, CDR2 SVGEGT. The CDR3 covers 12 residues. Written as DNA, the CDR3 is TGTGCCAGCAGCCCTTGGACACTTGAGCAGTTCTTC. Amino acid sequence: CASSPWTLEQFF.

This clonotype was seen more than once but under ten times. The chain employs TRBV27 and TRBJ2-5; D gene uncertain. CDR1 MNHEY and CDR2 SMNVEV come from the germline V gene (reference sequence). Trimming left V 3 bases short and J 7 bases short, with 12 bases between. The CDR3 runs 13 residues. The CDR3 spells CASSFGAFGTQYF. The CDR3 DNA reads TGTGCCAGCAGTTTTGGAGCGTTCGGGACCCAGTACTTC.

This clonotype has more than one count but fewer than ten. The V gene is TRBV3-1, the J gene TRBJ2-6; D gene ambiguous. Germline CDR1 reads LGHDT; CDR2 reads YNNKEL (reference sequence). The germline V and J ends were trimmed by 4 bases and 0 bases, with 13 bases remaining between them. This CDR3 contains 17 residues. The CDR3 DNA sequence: TGTGCCAGCAGCCCTAAACCCGAGGTCTCTGGGGCCAACGTCCTGACTTTC. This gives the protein CASSPKPEVSGANVLTF.

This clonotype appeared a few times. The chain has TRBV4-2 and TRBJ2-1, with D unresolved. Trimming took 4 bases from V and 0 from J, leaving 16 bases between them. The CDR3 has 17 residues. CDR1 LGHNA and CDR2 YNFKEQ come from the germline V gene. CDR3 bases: TGTGCCAGCAGCCGATCGCCTCCGACGAGCTCCTACAATGAGCAGTTCTTC. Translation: CASSRSPPTSSYNEQFF.

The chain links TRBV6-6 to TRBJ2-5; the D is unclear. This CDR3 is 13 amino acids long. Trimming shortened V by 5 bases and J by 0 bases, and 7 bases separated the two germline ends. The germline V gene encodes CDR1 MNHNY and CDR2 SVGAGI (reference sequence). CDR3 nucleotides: TGTGCCAGCAGTCAACAGTACCAAGAGACCCAGTACTTC. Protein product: CASSQQYQETQYF.

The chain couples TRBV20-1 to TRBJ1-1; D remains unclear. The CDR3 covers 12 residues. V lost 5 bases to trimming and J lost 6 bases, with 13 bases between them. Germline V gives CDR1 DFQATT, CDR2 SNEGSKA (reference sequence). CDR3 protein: CSAAPWSAEAFF. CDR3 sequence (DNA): TGCAGTGCTGCCCCCTGGAGCGCTGAAGCTTTCTTT.

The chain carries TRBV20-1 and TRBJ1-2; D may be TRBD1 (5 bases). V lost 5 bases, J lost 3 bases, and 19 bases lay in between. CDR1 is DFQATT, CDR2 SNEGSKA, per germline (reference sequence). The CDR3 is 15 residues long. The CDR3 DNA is TGCAGTGCTCAGAGACCAGGGCGGGGTGACTATGGCTACACCTTC. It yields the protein CSAQRPGRGDYGYTF.

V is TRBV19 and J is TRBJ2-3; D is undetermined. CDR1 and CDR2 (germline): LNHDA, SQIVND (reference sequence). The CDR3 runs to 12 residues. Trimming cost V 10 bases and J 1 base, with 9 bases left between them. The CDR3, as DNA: TGTGCCACTTTCAGACGCACAGATACGCAGTATTTT. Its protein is CATFRRTDTQYF.

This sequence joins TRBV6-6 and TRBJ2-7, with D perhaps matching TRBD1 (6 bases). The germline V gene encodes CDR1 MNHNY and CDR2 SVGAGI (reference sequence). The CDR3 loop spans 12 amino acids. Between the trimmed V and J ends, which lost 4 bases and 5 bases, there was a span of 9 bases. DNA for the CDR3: TGTGCCAGCAGTTCACAGGGCCACGAGCAGTACTTC. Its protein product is CASSSQGHEQYF.

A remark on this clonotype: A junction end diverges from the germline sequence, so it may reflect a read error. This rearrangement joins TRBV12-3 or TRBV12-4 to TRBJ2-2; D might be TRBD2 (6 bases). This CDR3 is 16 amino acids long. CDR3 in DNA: TGTGCCGGCAGTCTCCCACAGCGGGTCGGCACCGGGGAGCTGTTTTTT. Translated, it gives CAGSLPQRVGTGELFF.

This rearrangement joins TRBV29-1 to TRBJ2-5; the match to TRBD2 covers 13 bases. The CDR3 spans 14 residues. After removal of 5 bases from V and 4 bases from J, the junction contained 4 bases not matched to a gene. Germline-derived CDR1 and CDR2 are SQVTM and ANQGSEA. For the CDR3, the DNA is TGCAGCGTTTCTACTAGCGGGGGGGCAGAGACCCAGTACTTC. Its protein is CSVSTSGGAETQYF.

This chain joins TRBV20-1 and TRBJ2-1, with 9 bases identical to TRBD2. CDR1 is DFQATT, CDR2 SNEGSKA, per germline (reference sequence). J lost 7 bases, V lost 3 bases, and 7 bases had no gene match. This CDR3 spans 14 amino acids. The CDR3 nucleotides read TGCAGTGCTAGGGGTAGCGGGAGACTGAATGAGCAGTTCTTC. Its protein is CSARGSGRLNEQFF.

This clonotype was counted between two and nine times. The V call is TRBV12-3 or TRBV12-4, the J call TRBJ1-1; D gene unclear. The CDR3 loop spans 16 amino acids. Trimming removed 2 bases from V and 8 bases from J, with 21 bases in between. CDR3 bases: TGTGCCAGCAGTTTACTATACGATCGTACCCCGCGGGAAGCTTTCTTT. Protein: CASSLLYDRTPREAFF.

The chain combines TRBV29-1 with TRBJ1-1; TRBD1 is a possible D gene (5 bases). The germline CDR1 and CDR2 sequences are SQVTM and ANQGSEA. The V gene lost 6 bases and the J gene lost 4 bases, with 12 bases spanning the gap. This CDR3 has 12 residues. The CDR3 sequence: CSVNQGGTEAFF. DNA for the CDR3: TGCAGCGTAAACCAGGGAGGCACTGAAGCTTTCTTT.

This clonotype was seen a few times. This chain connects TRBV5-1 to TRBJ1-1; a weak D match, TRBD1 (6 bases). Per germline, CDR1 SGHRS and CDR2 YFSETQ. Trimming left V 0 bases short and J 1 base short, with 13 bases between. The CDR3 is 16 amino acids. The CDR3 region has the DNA TGCGCCAGCAGCTTGGCCGGCAGGGGCGGGAACACTGAAGCTTTCTTT. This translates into CASSLAGRGGNTEAFF.

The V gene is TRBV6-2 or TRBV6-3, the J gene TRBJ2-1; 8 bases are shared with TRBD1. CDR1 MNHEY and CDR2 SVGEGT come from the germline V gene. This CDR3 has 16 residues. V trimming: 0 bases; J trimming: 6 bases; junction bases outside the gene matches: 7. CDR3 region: CASSYSIETGGNEQFF. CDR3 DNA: TGTGCCAGCAGTTACTCGATTGAAACAGGGGGCAATGAGCAGTTCTTC.

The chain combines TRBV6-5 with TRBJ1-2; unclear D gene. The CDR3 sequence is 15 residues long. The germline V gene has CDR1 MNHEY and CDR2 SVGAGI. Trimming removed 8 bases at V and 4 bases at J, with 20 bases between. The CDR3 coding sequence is TGTGCCAGCGCTTTTGGATGGACCTCGAGCTATGGCTACACCTTC. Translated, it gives CASAFGWTSSYGYTF.

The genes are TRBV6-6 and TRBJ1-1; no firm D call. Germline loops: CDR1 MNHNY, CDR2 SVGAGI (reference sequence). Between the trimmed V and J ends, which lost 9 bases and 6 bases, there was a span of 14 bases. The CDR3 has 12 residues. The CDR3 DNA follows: TGTGCCAGTAATCCCTATGGGGCTGAAGCTTTCTTT. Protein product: CASNPYGAEAFF.

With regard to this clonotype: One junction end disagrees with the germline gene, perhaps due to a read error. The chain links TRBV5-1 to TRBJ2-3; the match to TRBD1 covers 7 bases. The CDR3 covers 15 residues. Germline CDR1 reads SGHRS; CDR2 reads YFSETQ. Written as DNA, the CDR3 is TGCGCCAGCAGCCTGACCGACAGGGTCACACATACGCAGTATTTT. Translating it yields CASSLTDRVTHTQYF.

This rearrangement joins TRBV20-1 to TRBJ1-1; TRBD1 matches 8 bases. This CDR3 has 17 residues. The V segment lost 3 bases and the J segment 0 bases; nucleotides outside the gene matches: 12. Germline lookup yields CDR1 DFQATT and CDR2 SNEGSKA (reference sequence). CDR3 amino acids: CSARDTGGQGMNTEAFF. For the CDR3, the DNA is TGCAGTGCTAGGGATACCGGAGGACAGGGCATGAACACTGAAGCTTTCTTT.

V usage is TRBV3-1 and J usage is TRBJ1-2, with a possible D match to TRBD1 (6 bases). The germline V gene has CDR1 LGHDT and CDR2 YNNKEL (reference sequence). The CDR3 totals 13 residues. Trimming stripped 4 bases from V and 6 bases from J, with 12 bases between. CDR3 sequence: CASSPGTWHGYTF. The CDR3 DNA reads TGTGCCAGCAGCCCCGGGACATGGCATGGCTACACCTTC.

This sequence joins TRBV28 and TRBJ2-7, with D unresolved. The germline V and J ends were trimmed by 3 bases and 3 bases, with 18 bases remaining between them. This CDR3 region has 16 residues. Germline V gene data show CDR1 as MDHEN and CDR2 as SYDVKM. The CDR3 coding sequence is TGTGCCAGCAGTTTTGTATTCGGTATCGCCCTCTACGAGCAGTACTTC. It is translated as CASSFVFGIALYEQYF.